This paragraph covers one TCR beta chain sequence. Produced via immunoSEQ multiplex PCR; TCRdb's table is partial and in-frame only. This sample yields about 89,000 clones, of which around 91% are seen a single time; approximately 5% belongs to the top ten. The record originates from a study of T cell responses to AZD1222 COVID-19 vaccine. This CDR3 is built from 15 residues. V gave up 3 bases and J gave up 4 bases, with 12 bases separating them. Germline values: CDR1 SGHTA, CDR2 FQGNSA. The clonotype was recovered from an adult who received the AZD1222 COVID-19 vaccine. This sequence joins TRBV7-2 and TRBJ1-4; D remains ambiguous. The source material was peripheral blood, sampled 28 days after the second AZD1222 dose. The CDR3 region has the DNA TGTGCCAGCAGCTTTTTCGGGGATATTAATGAAAAACTGTTTTTT. Its translation: CASSFFGDINEKLFF.